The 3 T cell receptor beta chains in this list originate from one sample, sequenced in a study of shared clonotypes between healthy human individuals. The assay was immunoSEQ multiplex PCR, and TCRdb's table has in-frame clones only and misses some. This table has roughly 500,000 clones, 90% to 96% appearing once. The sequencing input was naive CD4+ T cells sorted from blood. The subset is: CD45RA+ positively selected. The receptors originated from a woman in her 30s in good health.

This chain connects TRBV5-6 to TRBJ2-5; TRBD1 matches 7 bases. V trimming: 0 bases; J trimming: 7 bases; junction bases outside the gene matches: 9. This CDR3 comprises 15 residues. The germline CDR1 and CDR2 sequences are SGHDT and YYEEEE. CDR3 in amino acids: CASSLGWHEGATQYF. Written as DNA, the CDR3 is TGTGCCAGCAGCTTGGGATGGCACGAGGGGGCGACCCAGTACTTC.

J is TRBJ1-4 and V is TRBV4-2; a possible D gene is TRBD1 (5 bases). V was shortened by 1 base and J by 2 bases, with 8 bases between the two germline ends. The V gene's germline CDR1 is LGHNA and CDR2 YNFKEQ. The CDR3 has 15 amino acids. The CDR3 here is CASSQAGPTNEKLFF. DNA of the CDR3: TGTGCCAGCAGCCAAGCGGGACCTACTAATGAAAAACTGTTTTTT.

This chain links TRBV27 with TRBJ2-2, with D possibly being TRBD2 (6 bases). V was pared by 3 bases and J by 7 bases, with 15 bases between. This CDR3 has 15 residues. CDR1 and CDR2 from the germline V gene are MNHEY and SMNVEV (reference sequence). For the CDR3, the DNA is TGTGCCAGCAGTTTGGCTAGCGAGGTGATCGGGGAGCTGTTTTTT. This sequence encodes CASSLASEVIGELFF.